The TCR beta chain under discussion was sequenced for a study of cytomegalovirus exposure and HLA in healthy donors. It was with 60 Vbeta and 13 Jbeta primers that the PCR ran. Here immunoSEQ multiplex PCR was the method, and the copy in TCRdb shows in-frame clones only, minus some. This table holds under 200,000 clones, 75% to 90% found once. This TCR derives from a woman younger than 35 in good health and CMV-seronegative. Sequencing input: PBMCs.

CDR3 nucleotides: TGCGCCAGCAGCTTGGGACTAGCGGGGTCCTACGAGCAGTACTTC. It is translated as CASSLGLAGSYEQYF. J is TRBJ2-7 and V is TRBV5-1; TRBD2 matches at 11 bases. The J segment lost 1 base and the V segment lost 0 bases, leaving 0 bases of the junction unmatched. CDR1 is SGHRS, CDR2 YFSETQ, per germline. There are 15 residues in the CDR3.